This TCR beta chain derives from a study of blood T cell repertoires in COVID-19. Study-wide background: Material from acute and convalescent COVID-19 was sourced from the United States, Italy and Spain. PBMCs, B-cell-depleted T cells, or T cells provided the cDNA or gDNA that made up the material.

In the authors' methods: Nucleated cell counts were estimated from reference gene primer amplification. Assay used: immunoSEQ multiplex PCR; TCRdb lists only in-frame clones, some missing. V and J calls plus clone size are reproduced from that table; the DNA served to infer D and trimming. The sample includes under 40,000 clones, 84% seen only once; the top ten take approximately 15%. This CDR3 region has 14 residues. V lost 4 bases to trimming and J lost 4 bases, with 13 bases between them. Germline V lookup: CDR1 LGHDT, CDR2 YNNKEL (reference sequence). This receptor was identified in a man in his fifties or sixties with active or convalescent COVID-19. This chain joins TRBV3-1 (or the pseudogene TRBV3-2) and TRBJ1-2, with D possibly being TRBD1 (5 bases). Material for sequencing was peripheral blood. CDR3 sequence (DNA): TGTGCCAGCAGCCCGGGGGGAGAGTTCTATGGCTACACCTTC. It specifies CASSPGGEFYGYTF.